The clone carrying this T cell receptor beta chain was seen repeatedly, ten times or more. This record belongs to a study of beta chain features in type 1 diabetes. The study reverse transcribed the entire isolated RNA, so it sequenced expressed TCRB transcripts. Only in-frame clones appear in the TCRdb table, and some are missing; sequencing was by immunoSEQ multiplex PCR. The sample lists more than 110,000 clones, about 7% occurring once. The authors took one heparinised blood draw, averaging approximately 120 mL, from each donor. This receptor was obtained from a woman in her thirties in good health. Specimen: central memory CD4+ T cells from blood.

CDR3 residues: CASSLPPGLAVREQFF. CDR3 nucleotide sequence: TGTGCCAGCAGTTTACCTCCGGGACTAGCCGTCAGAGAGCAGTTCTTC. The chain recombines TRBV28 with TRBJ2-1; 9 bases fit TRBD2. The CDR3 spans 16 residues. Germline V gene lookup returns CDR1 MDHEN and CDR2 SYDVKM. The ends lost 2 bases at V and 10 bases at J; junction bases unmatched: 12. Based on the CDR3 plus reference TRBV28 and TRBJ2-1, the full variable domain is DVKVTQSSRYLVKRTGEKVFLECVQDMDHENMFWYRQDPGLGLRLIYFSYDVKMKEKGDIPEGYSVSREKKERFSLILESASTNQTSMYLCASSLPPGLAVREQFFGPGTRLTVL.